A selection of T cell receptor beta chains follows, all from one sample in a study of T cells after yellow fever vaccination. TCRdb re-called the 5' RACE reads through MiXCR, storing one row per CDR3 protein. The data hold under 550,000 distinct CDR3 sequences, with less than 25% observed a single time. Here the sequenced sample was PBMCs, taken approximately 22 days after the first yellow fever vaccination. Receptors were obtained from a man aged 18 to 35 who received the YFV17D yellow fever vaccine. Each CDR3 is given with its conserved first and last residue.

>TRBV7-2|16|TRBJ2-2
CASSLGRGVDTGELFF
>TRBV12-3/TRBV12-4|14|TRBJ2-6
CASNTGSGANVLTF
>TRBV28|17|TRBJ2-4
CASTEGIRRGAKNIQYF
>TRBV6-2/TRBV6-3|13|TRBJ2-2
CASRGRDTGELFF
>TRBV6-2/TRBV6-3|15|TRBJ1-4
CASSDPGTGGEKLFF
>TRBV29-1|13|TRBJ2-3
CSARGGRGDTQYF
>TRBV7-3|14|TRBJ2-3
CASSPSMSTDTQYF
>TRBV5-1|14|TRBJ2-3
CASSLALGAVTQYF
>TRBV20-1|11|TRBJ2-1
CSATRFNEQFF
>TRBV6-5|15|TRBJ2-1
CASSYASGGHNEQFF
>TRBV20-1|14|TRBJ1-1
CSASPPGQYTEAFF
>TRBV20-1|13|TRBJ1-1
CSARGGRRVEAFF
>TRBV27|16|TRBJ2-5
CASSPRDRVIQETQYF
>TRBV7-2|15|TRBJ1-1
CASSPRQGGNTEAFF